These T cell receptor beta chains were read from a single sample in a study of molecular identifiers for immune sequencing clone quantification. Using its own MiXCR run on the PCR reads, TCRdb lists one record per CDR3 protein. The data show about half a million distinct CDR3 sequences, 25% seen once. The source material was naive CD8+ T cells from blood, with Jurkat cell RNA spiked in. Source of these receptors: a human donor in good health. Some libraries in this study had Jurkat cell RNA spiked in. The CDR3 runs from the conserved cysteine through the conserved F or W.

v_call	j_call	cdr3_aa
TRBV3-1	TRBJ2-2	CASSPVGAGTSGELFF
TRBV28	TRBJ1-1	CATSDGLNTEAFF
TRBV4-2	TRBJ2-7	CASSQESDYPYEQYF
TRBV14	TRBJ2-2	CASRGQGGMDTGELFF
TRBV7-6	TRBJ1-1	CASRRSTGDEAFF
TRBV7-8	TRBJ2-3	CASSRGLTDTQYF
TRBV13	TRBJ2-7	CASSLGETSADSYGQYF
TRBV4-3	TRBJ1-3	CASSQDPGGSTSGNTTYF
TRBV6-6	TRBJ2-3	CASSQAAAPNTDTQYF
TRBV19	TRBJ2-1	CASSTSDSPYNEQFF
TRBV3-1	TRBJ2-5	CASSQGEPQYF
TRBV20-1	TRBJ2-3	CSARDFRQNTDTQYF
TRBV19	TRBJ2-5	CASSTTETQYF
TRBV11-2	TRBJ2-5	CASSLEVGQETQYF
TRBV7-9	TRBJ2-7	CASSSPGEIHEQYF
TRBV5-4	TRBJ2-2	CASSFAGGSAGELFF
TRBV4-3	TRBJ2-1	CASSQARGPYNEQFF
TRBV10-3	TRBJ2-1	CAISESNASAEQFF
TRBV12-3/TRBV12-4	TRBJ2-3	CASSFSGGGRDTQYF
TRBV11-2	TRBJ1-4	CASSLRSGGSNEKLFF
TRBV2	TRBJ2-7	CASSEFRPPGTYERYF
TRBV6-5	TRBJ2-3	CASSYRGFQADTQYF
TRBV11-2	TRBJ1-1	CASRTGINTEAFF
TRBV7-8	TRBJ2-5	CASSTHRDRKESQYF
TRBV9	TRBJ1-1	CASSVVGDTEAFF
TRBV12-3/TRBV12-4	TRBJ1-1	CASSLAVRYTEAFF
TRBV12-3/TRBV12-4	TRBJ2-7	CASSPLPDYEQYF
TRBV20-1	TRBJ1-5	CSASPGGWGQPPHF
TRBV11-2	TRBJ2-1	CASSLVGPSGGAAEQFF
TRBV10-3	TRBJ2-1	CAISDPGQASYNEQFF
TRBV4-3	TRBJ1-4	CASSQDRIGQGEKLFF
TRBV11-2	TRBJ2-5	CASSFPTSRQGAPYVETQYF